The next 2 T cell receptor beta chains were all read from a single sample in a study of glioma-infiltrating T cells after dendritic cell vaccination. Libraries were prepared by immunoSEQ multiplex PCR; TCRdb keeps only in-frame clonotypes and omits some of them. The sample lists around 96,000 clones; about 80% were seen once. Specimen: blood, collected before dendritic cell vaccination. These receptor sequences come from a human donor with glioblastoma.

The CDR3 reads CASSRSGQGITGELFF. CDR3 bases: TGTGCCAGCTCCCGTTCGGGACAGGGAATCACCGGGGAGCTGTTTTTT. This chain uses TRBV19 with TRBJ2-2, with TRBD1 matching 9 bases. This CDR3 has 16 amino acids. V was clipped by 9 bases and J by 4 bases; unmatched bases: 12. Germline V gene data show CDR1 as LNHDA and CDR2 as SQIVND (reference sequence). Looking up the rest from reference TRBV19 and TRBJ2-2 gives the full variable domain: DGGITQSPKYLFRKEGQNVTLSCEQNLNHDAMYWYRQDPGQGLRLIYYSQIVNDFQKGDIAEGYSVSREKKESFPLTVTSAQKNPTAFYLCASSRSGQGITGELFFGEGSRLTVL.

The chain joins TRBV29-1 to TRBJ1-1; D call uncertain. With 5 bases removed from V and 1 base from J, the gap between germline ends came to 23 bases. The CDR3 covers 17 residues. Germline assignment: CDR1 SQVTM and CDR2 ANQGSEA. The CDR3 bases are TGCAGCGTTCACTATACTCCCCGGGAGTGGTGGAACACTGAAGCTTTCTTT. Its protein product is CSVHYTPREWWNTEAFF.